This T cell receptor beta chain was captured by sequencing in a study of blood T cell repertoires in COVID-19. Study-level background: Nucleic acid was either cDNA or gDNA, and it came from T cells, B-cell-depleted T cells, or PBMCs.

The assay was immunoSEQ multiplex PCR, and TCRdb's table has in-frame clones only and misses some. The sample lists 200,000 to 250,000 clones; about four fifths were seen once. Only one count was recorded for this clone. The V gene end was trimmed by 8 bases and the J gene end by 4 bases; junction bases not matched to a gene: 9. Per germline, CDR1 MNHEY and CDR2 SVGAGI. CDR3 size: 15 residues. The TCR comes from a woman aged 25 to 45 who had recovered from COVID-19. The sequencing sample was made of peripheral blood. V is TRBV6-5 and J is TRBJ2-1, with 9 bases aligning to TRBD2. The CDR3 loop reads CASLTSGPPYNEQFF. Written as DNA, the CDR3 is TGTGCCAGCCTGACTAGCGGACCGCCGTACAATGAGCAGTTCTTC.